This T cell receptor (beta chain) emerged from a study of T cell responses to AZD1222 COVID-19 vaccine. Regarding the study as a whole: Seropositive AZD1222 recipients at baseline numbered only five to seven. Donors, mostly white British, included more females; clonal diversity was possibly underestimated.

Produced via immunoSEQ multiplex PCR; TCRdb's table is partial and in-frame only. This sample carries 45,000 to 70,000 clones, around 88% of them seen once, and the ten largest clones take over 15%. Concerning this clone: Its antigen remains unidentified.

V gave up 5 bases and J gave up 1 base, with 16 bases separating them. There are 16 residues in the CDR3. Per the germline V gene, CDR1 is LNHNV and CDR2 is YYDKDF (reference sequence). This clonotype originated in an adult in good health. The chain links TRBV15 to TRBJ2-3; tentatively, D is TRBD1 or TRBD2 (5 bases each). Sequenced material: peripheral blood, taken on day 0 of AZD1222 vaccination. As DNA, the CDR3 is TGTGCCACCAGCGTCGGACACTCGAGGGGCACAGATACGCAGTATTTT. Translating gives CATSVGHSRGTDTQYF.